A single sample gave rise to the 6 T cell receptor beta chains below, sequenced in a study of spatial heterogeneity in lung cancer. Antigens for these TCRs are unknown. As for time point: sample taken at primary tumor resection. The study's findings and limits: Tumors with more nonsynonymous mutations had more expanded intratumoral alpha and beta TCRs.

TCRdb passed the 5' RACE reads through MiXCR, listing each CDR3 protein once. The sample lists about 10,000 distinct CDR3 sequences, about 50% seen once, with roughly 30% in the top ten. Sequenced here: lung tumor tissue, sampled at surgery. The receptors were gathered from a female donor with early-stage non-small cell lung cancer.

This chain uses TRBV7-8 with TRBJ2-1; 11 positions match TRBD2. Trimming took 5 bases from V and 5 from J; bases not matched to a gene: 11. CDR3 length: 17 residues. CDR1 and CDR2 from the germline V gene are SGHVS and FQNEAQ. The CDR3 loop is CASSLKRTSGFNNEQFF. The CDR3 nucleotides read TGTGCCAGCAGCCTTAAACGGACTAGCGGGTTTAACAATGAGCAGTTCTTC.

This chain uses TRBV3-1 with TRBJ2-6, with D hard to call. Germline lookup yields CDR1 LGHDT and CDR2 YNNKEL (reference sequence). V dropped 7 bases and J dropped 0 bases, with 7 bases sitting between them. The CDR3 length is 14 residues. For the CDR3, the DNA is TGTGCCAGCACGCCTACCTCTGGGGCCAACGTCCTGACTTTC. Amino acids: CASTPTSGANVLTF.

This clonotype was observed a few times. The chain uses TRBV12-3 or TRBV12-4 and TRBJ1-2; 7 nucleotides agree with TRBD1. The CDR3 is 14 amino acids. Unmatched junction bases numbered 2, after V lost 0 bases and J lost 4 bases. CDR3 nucleotide sequence: TGTGCCAGCAGTTTAGCGGACAGGATCTATGGCTACACCTTC. It codes for CASSLADRIYGYTF.

This CDR3 reads CASSLRDRGSYNEQFF. The CDR3 region has the DNA TGTGCCAGCAGCCTCCGGGACAGGGGATCCTACAATGAGCAGTTCTTC. The V call is TRBV7-2, the J call TRBJ2-1; 10 bases match TRBD1. The CDR3 has 16 amino acids. V was pared by 5 bases and J by 1 base, with 5 bases of the junction left unmatched. The germline CDR1 and CDR2 sequences are SGHTA and FQGNSA. Full variable domain (remainder filled in from reference TRBV7-2 and TRBJ2-1): GAGVSQSPSNKVTEKGKDVELRCDPISGHTALYWYRQSLGQGLEFLIYFQGNSAPDKSGLPSDRFSAERTGGSVSTLTIQRTQQEDSAVYLCASSLRDRGSYNEQFFGPGTRLTVL.

J is TRBJ1-2 and V is TRBV11-2; D may be TRBD1 (5 bases). Germline V gives CDR1 SGHAT, CDR2 FQNNGV. The CDR3 extends over 17 amino acids. The V end lost 5 bases, the J end lost 3 bases, and 22 bases lay between the germline ends. The CDR3 reads CASSPTGTEQTYYGYTF. The DNA for the CDR3 is TGTGCCAGCAGCCCAACGGGGACTGAACAGACCTACTATGGCTACACCTTC. The whole variable domain, filled in from reference TRBV11-2 and TRBJ1-2, reads EAGVAQSPRYKIIEKRQSVAFWCNPISGHATLYWYQQILGQGPKLLIQFQNNGVVDDSQLPKDRFSAERLKGVDSTLKIQPAKLEDSAVYLCASSPTGTEQTYYGYTFGSGTRLTVV.

V and J are TRBV29-1 and TRBJ2-3; TRBD2 matches 16 bases. Germline CDR1 is SQVTM and CDR2 is ANQGSEA. Unmatched junction bases numbered 7, after V lost 4 bases and J lost 3 bases. This CDR3 spans 17 amino acids. The CDR3 region has the DNA TGCAGCGTTGTTAGAGGGACTAGCGGGGGGGCGACAGATACGCAGTATTTT. Its translation: CSVVRGTSGGATDTQYF.